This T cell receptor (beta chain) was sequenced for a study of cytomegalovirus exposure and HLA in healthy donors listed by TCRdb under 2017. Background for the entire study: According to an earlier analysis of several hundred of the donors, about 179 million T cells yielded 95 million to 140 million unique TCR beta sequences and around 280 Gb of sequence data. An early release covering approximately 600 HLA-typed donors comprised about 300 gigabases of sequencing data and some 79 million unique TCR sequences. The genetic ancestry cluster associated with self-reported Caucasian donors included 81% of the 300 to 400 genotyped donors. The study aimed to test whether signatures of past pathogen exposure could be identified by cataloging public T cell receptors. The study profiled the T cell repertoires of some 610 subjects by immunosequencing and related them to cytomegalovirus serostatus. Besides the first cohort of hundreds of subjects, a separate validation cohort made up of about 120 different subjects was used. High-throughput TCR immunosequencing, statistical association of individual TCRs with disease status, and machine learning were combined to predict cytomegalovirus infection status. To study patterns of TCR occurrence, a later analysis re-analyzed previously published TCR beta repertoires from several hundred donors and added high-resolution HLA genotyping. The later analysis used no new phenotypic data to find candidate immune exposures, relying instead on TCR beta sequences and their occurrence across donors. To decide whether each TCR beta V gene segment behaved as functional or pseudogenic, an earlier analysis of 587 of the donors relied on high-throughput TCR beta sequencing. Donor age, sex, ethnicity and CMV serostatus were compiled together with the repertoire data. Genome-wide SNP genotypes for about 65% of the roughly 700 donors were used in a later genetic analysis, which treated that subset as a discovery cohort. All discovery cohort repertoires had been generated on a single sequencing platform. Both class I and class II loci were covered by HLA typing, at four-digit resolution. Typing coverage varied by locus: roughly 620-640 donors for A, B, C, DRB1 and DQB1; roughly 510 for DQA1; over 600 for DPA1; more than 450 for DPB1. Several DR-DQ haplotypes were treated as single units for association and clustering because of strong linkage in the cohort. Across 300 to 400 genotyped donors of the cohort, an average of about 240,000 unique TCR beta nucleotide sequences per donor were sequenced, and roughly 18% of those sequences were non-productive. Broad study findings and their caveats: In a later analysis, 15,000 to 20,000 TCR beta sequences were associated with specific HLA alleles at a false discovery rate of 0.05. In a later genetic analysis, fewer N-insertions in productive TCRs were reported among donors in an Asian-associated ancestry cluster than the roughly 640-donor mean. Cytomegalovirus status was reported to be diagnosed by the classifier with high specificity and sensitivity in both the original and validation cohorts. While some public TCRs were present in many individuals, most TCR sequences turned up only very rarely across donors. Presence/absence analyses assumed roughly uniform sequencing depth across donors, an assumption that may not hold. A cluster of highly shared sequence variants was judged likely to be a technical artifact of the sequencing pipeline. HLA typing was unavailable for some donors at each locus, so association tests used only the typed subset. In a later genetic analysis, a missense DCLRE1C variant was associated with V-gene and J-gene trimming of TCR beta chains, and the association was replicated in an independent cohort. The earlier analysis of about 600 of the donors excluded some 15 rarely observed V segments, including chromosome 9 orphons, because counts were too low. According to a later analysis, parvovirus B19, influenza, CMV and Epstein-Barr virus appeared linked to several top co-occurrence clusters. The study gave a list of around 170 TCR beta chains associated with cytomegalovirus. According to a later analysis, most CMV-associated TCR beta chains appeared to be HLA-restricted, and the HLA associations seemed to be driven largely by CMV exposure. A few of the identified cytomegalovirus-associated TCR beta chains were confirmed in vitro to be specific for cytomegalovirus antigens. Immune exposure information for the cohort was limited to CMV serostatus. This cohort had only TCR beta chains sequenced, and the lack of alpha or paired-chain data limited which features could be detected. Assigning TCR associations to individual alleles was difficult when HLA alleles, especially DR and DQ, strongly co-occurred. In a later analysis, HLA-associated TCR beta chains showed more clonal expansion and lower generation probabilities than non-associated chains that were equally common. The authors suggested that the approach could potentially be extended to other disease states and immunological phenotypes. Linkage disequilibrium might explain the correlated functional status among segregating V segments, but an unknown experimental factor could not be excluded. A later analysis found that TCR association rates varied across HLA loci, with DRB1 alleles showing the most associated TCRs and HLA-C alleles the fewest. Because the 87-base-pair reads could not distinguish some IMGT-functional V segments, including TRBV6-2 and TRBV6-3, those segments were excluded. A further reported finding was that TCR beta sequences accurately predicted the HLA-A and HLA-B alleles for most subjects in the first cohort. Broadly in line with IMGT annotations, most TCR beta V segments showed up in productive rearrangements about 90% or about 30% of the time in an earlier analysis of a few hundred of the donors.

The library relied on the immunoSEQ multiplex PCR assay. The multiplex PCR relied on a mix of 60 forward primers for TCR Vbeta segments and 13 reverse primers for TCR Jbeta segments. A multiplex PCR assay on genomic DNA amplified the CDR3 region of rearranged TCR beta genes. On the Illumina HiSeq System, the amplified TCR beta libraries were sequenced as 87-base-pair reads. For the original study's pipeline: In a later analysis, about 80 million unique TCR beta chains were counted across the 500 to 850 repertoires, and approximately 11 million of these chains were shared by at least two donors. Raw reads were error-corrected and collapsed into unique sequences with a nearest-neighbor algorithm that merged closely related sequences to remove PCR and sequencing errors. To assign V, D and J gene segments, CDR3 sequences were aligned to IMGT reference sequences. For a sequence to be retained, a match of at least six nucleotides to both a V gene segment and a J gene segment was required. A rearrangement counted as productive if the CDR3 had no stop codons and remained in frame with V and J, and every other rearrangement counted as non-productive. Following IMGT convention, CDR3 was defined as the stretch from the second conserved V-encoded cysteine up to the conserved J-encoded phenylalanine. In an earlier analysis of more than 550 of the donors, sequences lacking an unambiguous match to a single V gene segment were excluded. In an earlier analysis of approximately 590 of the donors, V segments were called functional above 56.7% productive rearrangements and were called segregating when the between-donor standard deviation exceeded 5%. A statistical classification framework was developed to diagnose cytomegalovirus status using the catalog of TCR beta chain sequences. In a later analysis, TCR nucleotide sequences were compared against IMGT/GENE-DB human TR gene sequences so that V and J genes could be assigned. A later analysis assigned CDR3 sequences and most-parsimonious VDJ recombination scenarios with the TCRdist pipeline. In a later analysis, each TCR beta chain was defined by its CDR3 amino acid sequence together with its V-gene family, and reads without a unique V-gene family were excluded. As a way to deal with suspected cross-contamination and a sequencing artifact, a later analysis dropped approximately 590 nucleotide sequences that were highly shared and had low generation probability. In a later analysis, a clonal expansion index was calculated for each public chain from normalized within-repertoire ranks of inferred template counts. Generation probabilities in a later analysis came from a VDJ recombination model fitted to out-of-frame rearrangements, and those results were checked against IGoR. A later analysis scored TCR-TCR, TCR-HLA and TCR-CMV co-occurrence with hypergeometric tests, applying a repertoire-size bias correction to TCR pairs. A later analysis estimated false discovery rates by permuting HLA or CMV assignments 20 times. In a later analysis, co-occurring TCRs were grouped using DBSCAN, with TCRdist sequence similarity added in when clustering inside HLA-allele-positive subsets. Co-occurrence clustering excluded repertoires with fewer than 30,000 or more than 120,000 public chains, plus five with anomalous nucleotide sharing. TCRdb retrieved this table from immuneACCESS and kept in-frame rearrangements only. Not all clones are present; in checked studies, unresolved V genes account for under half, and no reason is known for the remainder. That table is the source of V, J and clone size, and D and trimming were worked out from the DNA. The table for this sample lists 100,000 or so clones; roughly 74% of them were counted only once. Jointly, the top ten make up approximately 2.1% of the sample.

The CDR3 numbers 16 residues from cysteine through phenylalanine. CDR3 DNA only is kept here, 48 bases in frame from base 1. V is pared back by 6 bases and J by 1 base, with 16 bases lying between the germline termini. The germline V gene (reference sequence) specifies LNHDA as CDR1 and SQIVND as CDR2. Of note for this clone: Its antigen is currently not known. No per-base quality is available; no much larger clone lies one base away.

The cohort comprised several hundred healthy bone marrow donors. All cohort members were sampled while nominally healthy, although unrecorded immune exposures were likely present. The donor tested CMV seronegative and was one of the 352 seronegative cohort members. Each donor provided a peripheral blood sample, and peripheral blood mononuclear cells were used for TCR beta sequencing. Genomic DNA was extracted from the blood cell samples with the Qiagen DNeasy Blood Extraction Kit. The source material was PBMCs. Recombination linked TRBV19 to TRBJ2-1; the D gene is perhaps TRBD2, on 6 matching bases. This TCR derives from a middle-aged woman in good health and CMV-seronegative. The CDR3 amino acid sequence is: CASSTWGVGSYNEQFF. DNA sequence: TGTGCCAGTAGCACGTGGGGGGTGGGGTCCTACAATGAGCAGTTCTTC.